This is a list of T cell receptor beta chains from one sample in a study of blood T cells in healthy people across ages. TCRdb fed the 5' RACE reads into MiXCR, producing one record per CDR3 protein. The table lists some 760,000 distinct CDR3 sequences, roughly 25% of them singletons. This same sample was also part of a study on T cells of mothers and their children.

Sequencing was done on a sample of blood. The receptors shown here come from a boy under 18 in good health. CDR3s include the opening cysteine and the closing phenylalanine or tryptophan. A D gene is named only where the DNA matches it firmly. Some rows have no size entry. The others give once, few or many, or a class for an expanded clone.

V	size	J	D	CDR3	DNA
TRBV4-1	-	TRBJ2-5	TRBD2	CASRNIAGGSAETQYF	TGCGCCAGCAGAAACATAGCGGGAGGCTCGGCAGAGACCCAGTACTTC
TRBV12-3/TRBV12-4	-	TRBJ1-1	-	CASSPLMGGTEAFF	TGTGCCAGCAGCCCTTTGATGGGAGGCACTGAAGCTTTCTTT
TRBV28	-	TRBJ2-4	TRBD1	CASSWTGTTKNIQYF	TGTGCCAGCAGTTGGACAGGGACAACCAAAAACATTCAGTACTTC
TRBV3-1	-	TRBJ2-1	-	CASSQQPRYNEQFF	TGTGCCAGCAGCCAACAACCGCGATACAATGAGCAGTTCTTC
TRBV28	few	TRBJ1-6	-	CASRESDSYNSPLHF	TGTGCCAGCAGGGAAAGCGATTCGTATAATTCACCCCTCCACTTT
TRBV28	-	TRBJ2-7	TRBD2	CASGQPGTSAYVAAF	TGTGCCAGCGGCCAGCCCGGGACTAGTGCCTATGTTGCGGCATTC
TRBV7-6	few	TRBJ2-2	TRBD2	CASSGSGGANTGELFF	TGTGCCAGCAGCGGTAGCGGGGGGGCGAACACCGGGGAGCTGTTTTTT
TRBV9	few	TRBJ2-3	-	CASSVVPTDMQYF	TGTGCCAGCAGCGTAGTTCCGACAGATATGCAGTATTTT
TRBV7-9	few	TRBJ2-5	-	CASSLRDAEETQYF	TGTGCCAGCAGCCTCCGGGACGCCGAAGAGACCCAGTACTTC
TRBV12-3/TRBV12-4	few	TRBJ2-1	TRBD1	CASSPGQGWSGSYNEQFF	TGTGCCAGCAGTCCAGGACAGGGTTGGTCTGGGTCCTACAATGAGCAGTTCTTC
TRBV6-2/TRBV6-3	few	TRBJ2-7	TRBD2	CASSLLASYEQYF	TGTGCCAGCAGTTTACTAGCGTCCTACGAGCAGTACTTC
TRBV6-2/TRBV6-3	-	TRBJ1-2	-	CASSRANYGYTF	TGTGCCAGCAGCAGGGCAAACTATGGCTACACCTTC
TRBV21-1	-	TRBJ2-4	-	CASSNERQTLAKNIQYF	TGTGCCAGCAGCAATGAGCGACAGACTTTAGCCAAAAACATTCAGTACTTC
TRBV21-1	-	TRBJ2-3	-	CASSKVSRSTGVTDTQYF	TGTGCCAGCAGCAAAGTATCGCGGTCCACTGGAGTCACAGATACGCAGTATTTT
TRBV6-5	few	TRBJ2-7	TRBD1	CASKNRGHEQYF	TGTGCCAGTAAAAACAGGGGTCACGAGCAGTACTTC
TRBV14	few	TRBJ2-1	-	CASSQMGSGPETYNEQFF	TGTGCCAGCAGCCAAATGGGGTCCGGGCCCGAAACCTACAATGAGCAGTTCTTC
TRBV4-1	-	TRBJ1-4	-	CASSQDKWTDEKLFF	TGCGCCAGCAGCCAAGATAAATGGACCGATGAAAAACTGTTTTTT
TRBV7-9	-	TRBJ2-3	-	CASSLGRPSFHTQYF	TGTGCCAGCAGCTTAGGCCGGCCTTCCTTCCATACGCAGTATTTT
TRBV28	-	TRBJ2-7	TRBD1	CASSPLSWDSSAGTTYEQYF	TGTGCCAGCAGCCCGCTCAGCTGGGACAGTTCGGCTGGAACCACCTACGAGCAGTACTTC
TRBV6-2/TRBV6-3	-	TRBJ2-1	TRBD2	CASSETSGRVEQFF	TGTGCCAGCAGTGAAACTAGCGGGAGGGTTGAGCAGTTCTTC